A selection of T cell receptor beta chains follows, all from one sample in a study of massively parallel sequencing of T cell beta chains. MiXCR was run by TCRdb on the 5' RACE reads, yielding one entry per CDR3 protein. Among fewer than 4,500 distinct CDR3 sequences listed, roughly two fifths were seen once. Sequencing was done on a sample of commercial RNA from peripheral blood pooled from many donors. The receptors were gathered from a pool of human donors in good health; the sample was commercial RNA pooled from many donors. The CDR3 runs from the conserved cysteine through the conserved F or W. A D gene is named only where the DNA matches it firmly. Some rows have no size entry. The others give once, few or many, or a class for an expanded clone.

V gene	D gene	clone size	J gene	CDR3 DNA	CDR3 protein
TRBV29-1	TRBD1	.	TRBJ2-1	TGCAGCTTGAAGGGGACAGGGGGCAATGAGCAGTTCTTC	CSLKGTGGNEQFF
TRBV12-3/TRBV12-4	TRBD1	.	TRBJ2-7	TGTGCCAGCAGTTTAACGCCAGACAGGGGAGGAGAGCAGTACTTC	CASSLTPDRGGEQYF
TRBV11-3	.	few	TRBJ2-5	TGTGCCAGCAGCTTAGGGGGGGGCAAAGAGACCCAGTACTTC	CASSLGGGKETQYF
TRBV27	.	.	TRBJ2-4	TGTGCCAGCAGTTTATCAGGGCCAGAAAACATTCAGTACTTC	CASSLSGPENIQYF
TRBV29-1	TRBD1	.	TRBJ2-1	TGCAGCGTGAAGGGGACAGGGGGCAATGAGCAGTTCTTC	CSVKGTGGNEQFF
TRBV29-1	.	.	TRBJ2-3	TGCAGCGGCAGGGTCACAGATACGCAGTATTTT	CSGRVTDTQYF
TRBV20-1	.	few	TRBJ1-2	TGCAGTGCTGGAACAGCCTCCACCTATGGCTACACCTTC	CSAGTASTYGYTF
TRBV24-1	.	few	TRBJ2-2	TGTGCCACCAGTGCACAGTTTGCCGGGGAGTTGTTTTTT	CATSAQFAGELFF
TRBV20-1	TRBD1	few	TRBJ1-5	TGCAGTGCTGGAGACGGACAGGGGCATCAGCCCCAGCATTTT	CSAGDGQGHQPQHF
TRBV20-1	TRBD1	few	TRBJ1-5	TGCAGTGCTAGTGAGACAGGGGACCAGCCCCAGCATTTT	CSASETGDQPQHF
TRBV20-1	TRBD2	.	TRBJ2-1	TGCAGTGCTAGAGATACTAGCGGGCGTCATGAGCAGTTCTTC	CSARDTSGRHEQFF
TRBV29-1	.	medium-sized	TRBJ2-2	TGCAGCGTTGACAGGGGAGGCACCGGGGAGCTGTTTTTT	CSVDRGGTGELFF
TRBV28	.	few	TRBJ2-5	TGTGCCAGCAGTTTGCCCCAAGAGACCCAGTACTTC	CASSLPQETQYF
TRBV3-1	.	large	TRBJ1-5	TGTGCCAGCAGCCGGGACCATAATCAGCCCCAGCATTTT	CASSRDHNQPQHF
TRBV6-2/TRBV6-3	.	.	TRBJ1-3	TGTGCCAGCGTGCGGGACATTGGAGGAAACACCATATATTTT	CASVRDIGGNTIYF
TRBV7-2	.	few	TRBJ1-5	TGTGCCAGCAGCTTCCCAGGCATTAATCAGCCCCAGCATTTT	CASSFPGINQPQHF
TRBV11-1	.	.	TRBJ2-3	TGTGCCAGCAGCTTAGAATGGGACGGTACGCAGTATTTT	CASSLEWDGTQYF
TRBV11-2	.	few	TRBJ1-5	TGTGCCAGCAGCTTAGACGGGGTCCACAATCAGCCCCAGCATTTT	CASSLDGVHNQPQHF
TRBV11-2	.	few	TRBJ2-7	TGTGCCAGCATTGGACAGTTGGAGCAGTACTTC	CASIGQLEQYF
TRBV29-1	TRBD2	.	TRBJ2-1	TGCAGCGTCCTAGCGGGAGGGCCATCTGAGCAGTTCTTC	CSVLAGGPSEQFF
TRBV20-1	.	.	TRBJ2-3	TGCAGTGCTAGTTACGGCGTTCAGACAGATACGCAGTATTTT	CSASYGVQTDTQYF
TRBV2	.	.	TRBJ1-4	TGTGCCAGCAGTGAACGGGGTTCAGCAACTAATGAAAAACTGTTTTTT	CASSERGSATNEKLFF
TRBV20-1	.	.	TRBJ1-5	TGCAGTGCTAGAGCTCCGTCTTATAGCAATCAGCCCCAGCATTTT	CSARAPSYSNQPQHF
TRBV20-1	TRBD1	medium-sized	TRBJ1-5	TGCAGTGCTAGCCAGGGGGATCAGCCCCAGCATTTT	CSASQGDQPQHF
TRBV6-9	.	few	TRBJ2-1	TGTGCCAGCAGTTATACCTCAGGGGCCCTCTACAATGAGCAGTTCTTC	CASSYTSGALYNEQFF
TRBV11-1	.	few	TRBJ1-2	TGTGCCAGCAGCGCGGGGAGGGACGATTACACCTTC	CASSAGRDDYTF